Listed below are T cell receptor beta chains from one sample, sequenced in a study of sequential checkpoint blockade in melanoma. Some clones are missing from TCRdb's copy, which holds only in-frame ones; the method was immunoSEQ multiplex PCR. The data contain approximately 13,000 clones, more than 45% of them singletons. The input for sequencing was CD8+ T cells sorted from blood (inferred from file names), taken from a patient given nivolumab and ipilimumab in sequence. Source of these receptors: a human donor with melanoma. CDR3s include the opening cysteine and the closing phenylalanine or tryptophan. D genes are given only for firm matches. Some rows mark clone size as missing; the rest say once, few, many or name a class of expanded clone.

d_call cdr3_length clone_size j_call v_call cdr3_nt cdr3_aa
- 15 - TRBJ2-5 TRBV6-1 TGTGCCAGCAGTGAAGCCACAGGGCGCGGGGAGACCCAGTACTTC CASSEATGRGETQYF
- 16 - TRBJ1-3 TRBV7-9 TGTGCCAGCAGCCTTTCCGGACTGAACTCTGGAAACACCATATATTTT CASSLSGLNSGNTIYF
TRBD1 19 few TRBJ1-6 TRBV2 TGTGCCAGCAGTGACTTCGGGACAGGGGGCCAACTGGGAAATTCACCCCTCCACTTT CASSDFGTGGQLGNSPLHF
TRBD1 14 - TRBJ1-4 TRBV6-5 TGTGCCAGCAGTTTAGGGGGCGCGATTGAAAAACTGTTTTTT CASSLGGAIEKLFF
- 15 - TRBJ1-1 TRBV6-6 TGTGCCAGCAGTTATGTAAGGGAGACTAACACTGAAGCTTTCTTT CASSYVRETNTEAFF
TRBD2 14 - TRBJ2-7 TRBV5-5 TGTGCCAGCAGCCACGGACTAGCGTTGCACGAGCAGTACTTC CASSHGLALHEQYF
TRBD2 15 - TRBJ2-5 TRBV28 TGTGCCAGCAGTTTATCAGCGGGGGACCAAGAGACCCAGTACTTC CASSLSAGDQETQYF
TRBD1 16 - TRBJ1-4 TRBV10-3 TGTGCCATCAGTGCGAATCCGGGACAGCTTAATGAAAAACTGTTTTTT CAISANPGQLNEKLFF
- 14 few TRBJ1-2 TRBV11-3 TGTGCCAGCAGCTCGGACAGCTGCTATGATGGCTACACCTTC CASSSDSCYDGYTF
- 11 - TRBJ2-1 TRBV7-9 TGTGCCAGCAGCTTAGTCGGGGAGCAGTTCTTC CASSLVGEQFF
TRBD2 13 - TRBJ2-1 TRBV4-2 TGTGCCAGCAGCCGGGGACTAGGCGGTGAGCAGTTCTTC CASSRGLGGEQFF
- 16 medium-sized TRBJ1-2 TRBV21-1 TGTGCCAGCAGCAAAGAACAGGACAGGGGACACTATGGCTACACCTTC CASSKEQDRGHYGYTF
TRBD1 14 - TRBJ1-5 TRBV15 TGTGCCACCAGCTCAGGGGGCAACAATCAGCCCCAGCATTTT CATSSGGNNQPQHF
- 13 - TRBJ1-2 TRBV30 TGTGCCGGGGATCACGCGGGGCACTATGGCTACACCTTC CAGDHAGHYGYTF
TRBD1 11 - TRBJ2-7 TRBV19 TGTGCCAGTACAGGGGGCCACGAGCAGTACTTC CASTGGHEQYF
- 13 - TRBJ1-1 TRBV7-7 TGTGCCAGCAGCTTAGAAGCGAACACTGAAGCTTTCTTT CASSLEANTEAFF
TRBD2 17 - TRBJ2-2 TRBV29-1 TGCAGCGTCGCCGGGACTAGCGGGAGTGTGAACACCGGGGAGCTGTTTTTT CSVAGTSGSVNTGELFF
- 12 - TRBJ1-1 TRBV5-6 TGTGCCAGTAGCGAAAGAAGAGATGAAGCTTTCTTT CASSERRDEAFF
TRBD1 18 few TRBJ1-1 TRBV7-3 TGTGCCAGCAGCTCCCCCGAGACAGGGAATTGGAAGGTTACTGAAGCTTTCTTT CASSSPETGNWKVTEAFF
TRBD2 18 - TRBJ2-1 TRBV7-2 TGTGCCAGCAGCTCAACTAGCGGGGGGGTAAGAATCTACAATGAGCAGTTCTTC CASSSTSGGVRIYNEQFF
TRBD2 15 - TRBJ2-5 TRBV6-6 TGTGCCAGCAGTACAGTTGCGGGGGAGGAAGAGACCCAGTACTTC CASSTVAGEEETQYF
TRBD1 16 - TRBJ1-4 TRBV15 TGTGCCACCAGCGGGGACAGGGGCGGGCTTGATGAAAAACTGTTTTTT CATSGDRGGLDEKLFF
TRBD2 15 - TRBJ2-1 TRBV4-1 TGCGCCAGCAGCCAGGATCTCGGGGGGTACAATGAGCAGTTCTTC CASSQDLGGYNEQFF
- 16 - TRBJ1-5 TRBV27 TGTGCCAGCAGTTTACCTGCGGGGGGGAGCAATCAGCCCCAGCATTTT CASSLPAGGSNQPQHF
- 16 - TRBJ1-3 TRBV5-6 TGTGCCAGCAGCTCACCCCCAGGGGCATTTGGAAACACCATATATTTT CASSSPPGAFGNTIYF
- 14 - TRBJ1-5 TRBV6-4 TGTGCCAGCAGGAACGGTTATAGCAATCAGCCCCAGCATTTT CASRNGYSNQPQHF
TRBD2 15 - TRBJ2-1 TRBV28 TGTGCCAGCAGCTCAAGCGGGGGGCGGTACAATGAGCAGTTCTTC CASSSSGGRYNEQFF
- 15 - TRBJ2-7 TRBV28 TGTGCCAGCAGTTTAAGGTTAGAGGGTTCCTACGAGCAGTACTTC CASSLRLEGSYEQYF
- 12 medium-sized TRBJ2-7 TRBV13 TGTGCCAGCAGCCCGCGGTCCTACGAGCAGTACTTC CASSPRSYEQYF